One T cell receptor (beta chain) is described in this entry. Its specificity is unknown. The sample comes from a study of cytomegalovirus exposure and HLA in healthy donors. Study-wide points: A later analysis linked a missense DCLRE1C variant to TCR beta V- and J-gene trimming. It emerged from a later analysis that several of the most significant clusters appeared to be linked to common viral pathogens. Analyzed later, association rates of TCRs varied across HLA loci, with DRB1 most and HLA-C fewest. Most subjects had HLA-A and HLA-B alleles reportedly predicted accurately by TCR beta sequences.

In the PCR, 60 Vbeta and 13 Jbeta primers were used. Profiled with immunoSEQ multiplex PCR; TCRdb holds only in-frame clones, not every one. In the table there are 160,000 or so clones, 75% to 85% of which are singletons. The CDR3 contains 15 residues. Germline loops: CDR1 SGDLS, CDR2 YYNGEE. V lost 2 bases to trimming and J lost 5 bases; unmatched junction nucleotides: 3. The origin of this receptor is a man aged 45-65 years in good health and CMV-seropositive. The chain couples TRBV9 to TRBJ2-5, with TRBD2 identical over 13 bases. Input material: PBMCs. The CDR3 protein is CASSVRLAGGETQYF. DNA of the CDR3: TGTGCCAGCAGCGTCCGACTAGCGGGGGGTGAGACCCAGTACTTC.